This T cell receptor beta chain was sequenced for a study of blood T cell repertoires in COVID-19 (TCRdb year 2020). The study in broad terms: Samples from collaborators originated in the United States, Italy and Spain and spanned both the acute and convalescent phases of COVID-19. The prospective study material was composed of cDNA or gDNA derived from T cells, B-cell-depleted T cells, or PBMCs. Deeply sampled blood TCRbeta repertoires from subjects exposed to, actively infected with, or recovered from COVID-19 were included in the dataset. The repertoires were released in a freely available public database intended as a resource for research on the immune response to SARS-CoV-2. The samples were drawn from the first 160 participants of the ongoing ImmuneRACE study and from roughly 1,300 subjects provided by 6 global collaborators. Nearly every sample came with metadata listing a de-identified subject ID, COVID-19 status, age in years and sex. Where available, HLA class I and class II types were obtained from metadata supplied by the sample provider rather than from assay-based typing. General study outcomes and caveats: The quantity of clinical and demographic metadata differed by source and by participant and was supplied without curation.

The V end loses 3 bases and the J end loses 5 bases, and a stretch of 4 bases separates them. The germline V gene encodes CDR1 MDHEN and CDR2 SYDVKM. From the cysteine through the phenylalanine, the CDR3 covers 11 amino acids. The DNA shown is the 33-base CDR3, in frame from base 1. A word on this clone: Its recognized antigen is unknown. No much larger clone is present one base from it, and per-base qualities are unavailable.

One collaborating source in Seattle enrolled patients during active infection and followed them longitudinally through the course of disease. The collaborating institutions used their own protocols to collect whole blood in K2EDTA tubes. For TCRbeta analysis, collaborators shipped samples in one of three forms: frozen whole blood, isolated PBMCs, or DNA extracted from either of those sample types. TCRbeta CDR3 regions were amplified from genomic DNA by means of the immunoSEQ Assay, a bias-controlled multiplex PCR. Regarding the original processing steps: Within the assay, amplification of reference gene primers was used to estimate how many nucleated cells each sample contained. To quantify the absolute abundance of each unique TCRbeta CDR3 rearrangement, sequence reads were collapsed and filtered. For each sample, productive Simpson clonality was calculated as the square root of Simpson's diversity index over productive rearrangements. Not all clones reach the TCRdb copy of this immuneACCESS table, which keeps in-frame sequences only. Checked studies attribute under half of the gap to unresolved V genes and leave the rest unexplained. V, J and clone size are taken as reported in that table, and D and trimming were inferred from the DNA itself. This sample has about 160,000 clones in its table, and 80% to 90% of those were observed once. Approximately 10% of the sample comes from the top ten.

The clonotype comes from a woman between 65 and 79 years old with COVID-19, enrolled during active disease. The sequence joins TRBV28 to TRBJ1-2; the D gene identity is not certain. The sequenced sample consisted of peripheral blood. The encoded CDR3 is CASSFPYGYTF. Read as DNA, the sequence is TGTGCCAGCAGTTTCCCTTATGGCTACACCTTC.